The entry below describes one T cell receptor (beta chain). Time point given: persistent/refractory GD, antithyroid drugs over 5 years with positive TRAb. TCR sequences were obtained from RNA taken from PBMCs. CDR1 is SGHRS and CDR2 is YFSETQ in the germline V gene. The V gene end was trimmed by 4 bases and the J gene end by 0 bases; junction bases not matched to a gene: 11. The CDR3 contains 17 residues. For TCR beta, libraries came from iRepertoire HTBI primers and Arm-PCR of CDR3 regions. TCRdb reanalysed the multiplex PCR reads using MiXCR and keeps one entry per CDR3 protein. The data hold approximately 350,000 distinct CDR3 sequences, with approximately 25% observed a single time. This sample is drawn from a study of regulatory T cells in long-lasting Graves disease.

V is TRBV5-1 and J is TRBJ2-7; 9 nucleotides match TRBD1. The material was peripheral blood mononuclear cells (PBMCs), obtained when the disease was refractory, from a patient treated with antithyroid drugs. The TCR was taken from a woman aged 35 to 49 with Graves disease. CDR3 sequence: CASSLTGGLGSSYEQYF. CDR3 sequence (DNA): TGCGCCAGCAGCCTGACAGGGGGTCTCGGCAGCTCCTACGAGCAGTACTTC.